The entry below describes one T cell receptor (beta chain). Its antigen is not known. Per sample, a minimum of 6 million PBMCs were isolated. With a J-beta primer mix and a sample-barcoded 5' primer, a second PCR ran about 7 to 12 cycles. Paired-end reads containing CDR3 totaled no fewer than 3 million for each sample. In TCRdb, the 5' RACE reads were re-called with MiXCR into one record per CDR3 protein. The data show 780,000 or so distinct CDR3 sequences, with roughly 50% seen just once and around a quarter held by the top ten. The record originates from a study of blood T cells in healthy people across ages. Study-wide results and caveats: It was held that diversity estimates obtained from one million T cells represented underestimates.

The CDR3 covers 13 residues. Germline V CDR1 and CDR2: SQVTM, ANQGSEA. V lost 4 bases, J lost 8 bases, and 16 bases lay in between. The genes are TRBV29-1 and TRBJ2-3, with D perhaps matching TRBD2 (6 bases). Specimen: blood. This sequence originates from a man aged 35 to 55 in good health. The CDR3 DNA reads TGCAGCGTTGCCACGAGACTAGGCTCTACGCAGTATTTT. As protein: CSVATRLGSTQYF.